The 21 T cell receptor beta chains below come from one sample, sequenced in a study of human T cells and chemical hapten exposure. Time point described: patch test 3, about 24 weeks after DPC sensitization. The treatment denotes: therapeutic diphenylcyclopropenone sensitization with weekly scalp DPC. TCRdb itself ran the RACE reads through MiXCR, one entry per CDR3 protein. In the table there are 110,000 or so distinct CDR3 sequences, less than 45% of which are singletons. The sample was whole blood, taken in connection with sensitization to the hapten diphenylcyclopropenone (DPC). The source of these receptors is a man between 40 and 49 years old with alopecia areata. Some clones in this sample may be carry-over from other donors' samples.

This clonotype was counted many times. V usage is TRBV4-3 and J usage is TRBJ1-6; D is uncertain. The CDR3 totals 13 residues. Germline loops: CDR1 LGHNA, CDR2 YSLEER. Trimming left V 4 bases short and J 12 bases short, with 13 bases between. As DNA, the CDR3 is TGCGCCAGCAGCCCCTCCGGTGTATTACCCCTCCACTTT. It codes for CASSPSGVLPLHF.

This clonotype was seen more than once but under ten times. The chain combines TRBV6-5 with TRBJ1-6; D is unclear. V lost 1 base, J lost 5 bases, and 9 bases lay in between. This CDR3 is built from 15 residues. CDR1 and CDR2 from the germline V gene are MNHEY and SVGAGI. The CDR3 region is CASSYFTEHNSPLHF. The CDR3 DNA follows: TGTGCCAGCAGTTACTTCACAGAACATAATTCACCCCTCCACTTT.

This clonotype came up a few times. This sequence joins TRBV27 and TRBJ2-3, with 7 bases fitting TRBD1. There are 13 residues in the CDR3. CDR1 is MNHEY and CDR2 is SMNVEV in the germline V gene (reference sequence). V was clipped by 0 bases and J by 6 bases; unmatched bases: 0. The CDR3 DNA follows: TGTGCCAGCAGTTTATCGACAGGGGATACGCAGTATTTT. Protein: CASSLSTGDTQYF.

This clonotype was recorded a few times. The chain combines TRBV7-2 with TRBJ2-7; perhaps D is TRBD1 or TRBD2 (5 bases each). The CDR3 runs to 12 residues. CDR1 is SGHTA, CDR2 FQGNSA, per germline. V lost 6 bases and J 4 bases, leaving 10 bases between the germline ends. The CDR3 DNA reads as TGTGCCAGCAGGATGGGGGATTACGAGCAGTACTTC. Amino acid sequence: CASRMGDYEQYF.

J is TRBJ2-1 and V is TRBV5-5; 8 bases map to TRBD1. Germline values: CDR1 SGHKS, CDR2 YYEKEE (reference sequence). Unmatched junction bases numbered 0, after V lost 3 bases and J lost 4 bases. The CDR3 is 13 amino acids. The CDR3 region is CASSWTGYNEQFF. CDR3 coding DNA: TGTGCCAGCAGCTGGACAGGGTACAATGAGCAGTTCTTC.

This clonotype was picked up a small number of times. J is TRBJ2-3 and V is TRBV12-3 or TRBV12-4; D call uncertain. Trimming removed 3 bases from V and 4 bases from J, with 8 bases in between. CDR3 length equals 13 residues. CDR3 loop: CASSLIDADTQYF. The CDR3 nucleotides read TGTGCCAGCAGTTTGATCGATGCAGATACGCAGTATTTT.

The V call is TRBV29-1, the J call TRBJ2-3, with D tentatively TRBD1 or TRBD2 (5 bases each). Germline CDR1 SQVTM, CDR2 ANQGSEA. V was cut by 7 bases and J by 12 bases, with 17 bases left in between. The CDR3 is 11 amino acids. The CDR3 is CSALPGDRQYF. The CDR3 DNA is TGCAGCGCTCTTCCTGGGGACCGACAGTATTTT.

This clonotype was picked up a small number of times. The chain has TRBV6-8 and TRBJ2-7; no firm D call. V lost 5 bases to trimming and J lost 2 bases, with 10 bases between them. The CDR3 sequence is 13 residues long. From germline, CDR1 is MNHGY and CDR2 SAAAGT. This chain's CDR3 is CASSHLAPYEQYF. CDR3 nucleotides: TGTGCCAGCAGTCATCTCGCCCCCTACGAGCAGTACTTC.

This clonotype is judged medium-sized (0.01 to 0.1%). The chain couples TRBV6-5 to TRBJ1-2; 7 positions match TRBD1. Germline V lookup: CDR1 MNHEY, CDR2 SVGAGI. V gave up 0 bases and J gave up 5 bases; unmatched junction bases: 6. This CDR3 is 15 amino acids long. The CDR3, as DNA: TGTGCCAGCAGTTACTCTCCTGGGACAGAGTATGGCTACACCTTC. This encodes CASSYSPGTEYGYTF.

The gene calls are TRBV7-9 and TRBJ1-5, with D perhaps matching TRBD1 (5 bases). CDR3 length: 13 residues. V was shortened by 5 bases and J by 3 bases, with 8 bases between the two germline ends. Germline loops: CDR1 SEHNR, CDR2 FQNEAQ (reference sequence). The CDR3 reads CASSRDSNQPQHF. The DNA of the CDR3 is TGTGCCAGCAGCAGGGACTCCAATCAGCCCCAGCATTTT.

This sequence joins TRBV2 and TRBJ2-6; a possible D gene is TRBD2 (5 bases). V was clipped by 6 bases and J by 0 bases, with 9 bases between them. The CDR3 spans 15 residues. Germline-derived CDR1 and CDR2 are SNHLY and FYNNEI. The CDR3 region has the DNA TGTGCCAGCAGGAAGGAGGACTCTGGGGCCAACGTCCTGACTTTC. Encoded protein: CASRKEDSGANVLTF.

CDR3: CASSLGTGTYEQYF. The CDR3 DNA follows: TGTGCCAGCAGCTTAGGCACAGGGACCTACGAGCAGTACTTC. The V call is TRBV11-2, the J call TRBJ2-7; TRBD1 might be the D (6 bases). Trimming removed 1 base from V and 2 bases from J, with 9 bases in between. The CDR3 has 14 amino acids. Germline CDR1 reads SGHAT; CDR2 reads FQNNGV.

This clonotype was observed a handful of times. V and J are TRBV7-9 and TRBJ2-3; tentative D call: TRBD1 (6 bases). V was cut by 1 base and J by 6 bases, with 8 bases left in between. There are 13 residues in the CDR3. CDR1 is SEHNR and CDR2 is FQNEAQ in the germline V gene (reference sequence). This CDR3 is CASSLVTGDTQYF. The CDR3 region has the DNA TGTGCCAGCAGCTTAGTCACAGGGGATACGCAGTATTTT.

V gene TRBV29-1 combines with J gene TRBJ2-2; TRBD2 aligns across 9 bases. V shed 6 bases and J 5 bases; nucleotides not matched to a gene: 16. Looked up from germline, CDR1 is SQVTM and CDR2 is ANQGSEA. The CDR3 extends over 17 amino acids. CDR3 region: CSVPSLGAGGRTGELFF. Here the CDR3 DNA reads TGCAGCGTGCCCTCACTGGGAGCGGGAGGTCGAACCGGGGAGCTGTTTTTT.

This clonotype was found many times. The chain combines TRBV12-3 or TRBV12-4 with TRBJ2-3; TRBD2 aligns across 7 bases. CDR3 length equals 15 residues. V lost 2 bases, J lost 0 bases, and 2 bases stayed unmatched. The CDR3 region has the DNA TGTGCCAGCAGTTTATCTAGCGGAAGCACAGATACGCAGTATTTT. Translated, it gives CASSLSSGSTDTQYF.

The sample holds many counts of this clonotype. Mismatch with germline at one junction end may stem from a read error. The rearrangement joins TRBV11-2 to TRBJ2-1; D is perhaps TRBD1 (7 bases). This CDR3 contains 14 residues. Germline CDR1 SGHAT, CDR2 FQNNGV. CDR3 loop: CASSLERRGLIKIF. Here the CDR3 DNA reads TGTGCCAGCAGCTTAGAAAGGAGGGGGCTCATCAAGATCTTC. Variable domain in full (rest from reference TRBV11-2 and TRBJ2-1): EAGVAQSPRYKIIEKRQSVAFWCNPISGHATLYWYQQILGQGPKLLIQFQNNGVVDDSQLPKDRFSAERLKGVDSTLKIQPAKLEDSAVYLCASSLERRGLIKIFGPGTRLTVL.

This clonotype has a handful of counts. The V gene is TRBV5-1, the J gene TRBJ2-5, with 13 bases aligning to TRBD2. This CDR3 spans 16 amino acids. From germline, CDR1 is SGHRS and CDR2 YFSETQ. Germline trimming cut 4 bases from V and 1 base from J; bases unmatched to any gene: 4. The CDR3 coding sequence is TGCGCCAGCAGCCCGGGACTAGCGGGACTCCAAGAGACCCAGTACTTC. Its translation: CASSPGLAGLQETQYF.

This chain connects TRBV6-2 or TRBV6-3 to TRBJ2-3; D not certain. The CDR3 is 14 amino acids. V was pared by 6 bases and J by 6 bases, with 16 bases between. Germline values: CDR1 MNHEY, CDR2 SVGEGT. The CDR3, as DNA: TGTGCCAGCAGCCGTCCCGGAGATCGCGATACGCAGTATTTT. It encodes CASSRPGDRDTQYF.

This chain uses TRBV28 with TRBJ1-2, with D tentatively TRBD1 (5 bases). Germline CDR1 is MDHEN and CDR2 is SYDVKM. The CDR3 runs to 13 residues. Trimming shortened V by 6 bases and J by 5 bases, and 13 bases separated the two germline ends. The CDR3 protein is CASRKTAQYGYTF. CDR3 coding DNA: TGTGCCAGCAGGAAGACAGCCCAGTATGGCTACACCTTC.

The chain carries TRBV25-1 and TRBJ1-6; D not resolved. Per germline, CDR1 MGHDK and CDR2 SYGVNS. This CDR3 has 15 residues. V lost 3 bases and J 0 bases, leaving 6 bases between the germline ends. CDR3 residues: CASSDGSSYNSPLHF. The CDR3 region has the DNA TGTGCCAGCAGTGATGGGAGCTCCTATAATTCACCCCTCCACTTT.

The chain links TRBV4-2 to TRBJ1-3; D gene uncertain. With 0 bases removed from V and 10 bases from J, the gap between germline ends came to 13 bases. Germline V gene sequence: CDR1 LGHNA, CDR2 YNFKEQ. The CDR3 runs 14 residues. The CDR3 DNA reads TGTGCCAGCAGCCAAGACCGCTTAAGGGAGACCATATATTTT. Amino acids: CASSQDRLRETIYF.